This T cell receptor beta chain is from a study of Graves' ophthalmopathy and Graves' hyperthyroidism. This clonotype occurred many times. Amplification targeted the TCR beta CDR3 regions, with RNA transcripts as the source material. First-round RT-PCR with HTBI primers preceded a second-round multiplex PCR. MiXCR, run by TCRdb on the multiplex PCR reads, gives a single entry per CDR3 protein. The sample contains roughly 300,000 distinct CDR3 sequences, roughly 15% of which appear only once. V was pared by 2 bases and J by 5 bases, with 18 bases between. Germline V lookup: CDR1 MGHRA, CDR2 YSYEKL. CDR3 size: 16 residues.

The chain employs TRBV4-1 and TRBJ1-1, with D maybe TRBD1 (6 bases). The sequenced sample consisted of peripheral blood. This TCR derives from an adult man with Graves' ophthalmopathy. CDR3 sequence reads: CASSQSIARGRTEAFF. The CDR3 DNA follows: TGCGCCAGCAGCCAAAGTATTGCCAGGGGAAGGACTGAAGCTTTCTTT.